This record looks at one TCR beta chain sequence and its context. Its target is unknown. These data are taken from a study of T cell responses to AZD1222 COVID-19 vaccine. Study-wide results and caveats: White British people made up most donors, females outnumbered males, and clonal diversity was possibly underestimated. Only 5 or 6 individuals given AZD1222 were seropositive at baseline.

The assay was immunoSEQ multiplex PCR, and TCRdb's table has in-frame clones only and misses some. The profile shows about 110,000 clones, roughly nine tenths of them singletons. This CDR3 has 14 amino acids. The V and J ends lost 7 bases and 4 bases, in that order; junction bases with no gene match: 2. Germline CDR1 is LNHDA and CDR2 is SQIVND (reference sequence). This specimen consisted of peripheral blood, obtained on day 0 of AZD1222 vaccination. This TCR came from an adult in good health. The chain joins TRBV19 to TRBJ2-3, with 13 bases aligning to TRBD2. The CDR3 is CASNGLAGADTQYF. CDR3 bases: TGTGCCAGTAACGGACTAGCGGGGGCAGATACGCAGTATTTT.